The present T cell receptor beta chain was sequenced within a study of blood T cell repertoires in COVID-19. Study context: Sites across the United States, Italy and Spain contributed samples from acute and convalescent COVID-19.

Per germline, CDR1 MDHEN and CDR2 SYDVKM. With 5 bases removed from V and 3 bases from J, the gap between germline ends came to 16 bases. The CDR3 consists of 15 residues. Here immunoSEQ multiplex PCR was the method, and the copy in TCRdb shows in-frame clones only, minus some. The table has about 270,000 clones, 85% to 90% seen once. Sequencing input: PBMCs or T cells enriched from blood (not recorded which). This sequence joins TRBV28 and TRBJ2-5; D may be TRBD2 (5 bases). The clonotype originates from a woman aged 18-29 years who had recovered from COVID-19. CDR3 coding DNA: TGTGCCAGCAGTCCCCCCCCGGGATCCGAAGAGACCCAGTACTTC. The encoded protein is CASSPPPGSEETQYF.